The clone carrying this T cell receptor beta chain was counted only a few times. Its cognate antigen is unknown. The data originate from a study of CD8+CD57+ T cells in acquired aplastic anemia. Overall study findings and caveats: No significant patient-versus-control difference appeared in CD8+ Simpson's diversity.

Trimming cost V 6 bases and J 4 bases, with 12 bases left between them. The CDR3 is 13 residues long. CDR1 and CDR2 (germline): SNHLY, FYNNEI. Investigators profiled TCR beta VDJ and CDR3 from genomic DNA template. TCRdb reprocessed the reads with MiXCR, giving one entry per CDR3 protein. The sample lists some 240,000 distinct CDR3 sequences, 30% to 35% occurring once. The TCR sequence derives from a human donor in good health, serving as a control. V gene TRBV2 combines with J gene TRBJ1-2; unclear D gene. The sample taken for sequencing was sorted CD4+, CD8+, or CD8+CD57+ T cells (not recorded which) from PBMCs. CDR3 region: CASSPQDFYGYTF. CDR3 sequence (DNA): TGTGCCAGCAGCCCTCAAGACTTCTATGGCTACACCTTC.